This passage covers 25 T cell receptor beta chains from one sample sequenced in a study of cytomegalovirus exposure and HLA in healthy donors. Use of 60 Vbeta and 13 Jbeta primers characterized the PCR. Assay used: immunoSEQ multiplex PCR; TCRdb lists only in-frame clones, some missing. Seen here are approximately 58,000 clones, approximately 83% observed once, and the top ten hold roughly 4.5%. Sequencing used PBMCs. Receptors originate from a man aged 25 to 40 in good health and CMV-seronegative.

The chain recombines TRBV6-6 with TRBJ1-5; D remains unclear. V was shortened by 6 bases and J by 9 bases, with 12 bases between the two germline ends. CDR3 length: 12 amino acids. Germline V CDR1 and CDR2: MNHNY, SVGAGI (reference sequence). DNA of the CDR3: TGTGCCAGCAGCCCCCCTCCGGGGCCCCAGCATTTT. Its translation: CASSPPPGPQHF.

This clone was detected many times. CDR3 nucleotides: TGTGCCAGCAGCTTAGACAGGGGGTTCCCGAACACTGAAGCTTTCTTT. This encodes CASSLDRGFPNTEAFF. The chain recombines TRBV5-5 with TRBJ1-1; 9 positions agree with TRBD1. J gave up 1 base and V 2 bases, and 6 bases lay outside the gene matches. Germline CDR1 and CDR2: SGHKS and YYEKEE (reference sequence). The CDR3 contains 16 residues.

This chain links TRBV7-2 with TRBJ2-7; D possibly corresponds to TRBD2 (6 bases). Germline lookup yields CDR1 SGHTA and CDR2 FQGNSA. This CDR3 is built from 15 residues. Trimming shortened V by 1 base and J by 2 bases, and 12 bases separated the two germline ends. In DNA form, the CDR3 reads TGTGCCAGCAGCTTAGGTAGCGGCAAGACCTACGAGCAGTACTTC. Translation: CASSLGSGKTYEQYF.

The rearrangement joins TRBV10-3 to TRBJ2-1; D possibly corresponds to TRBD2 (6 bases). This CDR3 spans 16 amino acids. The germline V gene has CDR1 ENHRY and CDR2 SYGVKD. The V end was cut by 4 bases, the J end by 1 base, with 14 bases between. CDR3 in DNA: TGTGCCATCAGTGCCGGGAGATCCTCTTCCTACAATGAGCAGTTCTTC. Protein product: CAISAGRSSSYNEQFF.

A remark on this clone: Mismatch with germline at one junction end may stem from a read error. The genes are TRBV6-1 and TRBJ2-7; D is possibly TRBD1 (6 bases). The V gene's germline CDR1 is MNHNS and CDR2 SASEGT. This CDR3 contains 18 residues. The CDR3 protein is CASTESIPGTSTSYEQYF. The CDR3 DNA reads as TGTGCCAGCACTGAATCGATCCCCGGGACAAGTACTTCCTACGAGCAGTACTTC.

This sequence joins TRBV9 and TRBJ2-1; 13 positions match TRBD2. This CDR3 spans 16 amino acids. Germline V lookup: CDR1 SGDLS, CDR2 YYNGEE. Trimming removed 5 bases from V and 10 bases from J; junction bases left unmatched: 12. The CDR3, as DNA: TGTGCCAGCAGTACAACTAGCGGGGGGGCTCAAAGAGAGCAGTTCTTC. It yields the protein CASSTTSGGAQREQFF.

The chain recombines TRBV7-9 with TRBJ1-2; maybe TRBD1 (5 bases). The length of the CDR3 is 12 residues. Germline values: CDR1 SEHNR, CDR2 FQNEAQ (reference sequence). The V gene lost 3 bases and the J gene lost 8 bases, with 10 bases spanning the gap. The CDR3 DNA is TGTGCCAGCAGCTTTGGGGCCGGGGGCTACACCTTC. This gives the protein CASSFGAGGYTF.

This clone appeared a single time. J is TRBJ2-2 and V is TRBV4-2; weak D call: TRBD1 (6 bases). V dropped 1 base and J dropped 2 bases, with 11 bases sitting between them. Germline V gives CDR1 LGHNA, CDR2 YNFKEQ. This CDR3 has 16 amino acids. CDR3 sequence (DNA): TGTGCCAGCAGCCAAGCTTGGGACACCAACACCGGGGAGCTGTTTTTT. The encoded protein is CASSQAWDTNTGELFF.

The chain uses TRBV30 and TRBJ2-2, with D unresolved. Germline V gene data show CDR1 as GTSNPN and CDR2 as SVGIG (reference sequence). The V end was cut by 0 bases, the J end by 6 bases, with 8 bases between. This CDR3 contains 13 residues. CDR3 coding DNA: TGTGCCTGGAGTGTGCTTAAGCCCGGGGAGCTGTTTTTT. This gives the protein CAWSVLKPGELFF.

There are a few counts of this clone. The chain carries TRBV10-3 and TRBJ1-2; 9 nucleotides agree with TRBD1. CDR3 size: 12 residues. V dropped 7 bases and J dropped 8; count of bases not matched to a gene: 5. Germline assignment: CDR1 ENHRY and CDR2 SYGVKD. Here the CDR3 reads CAIKDRGDGYTF. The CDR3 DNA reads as TGTGCCATCAAAGACAGGGGGGACGGCTACACCTTC.

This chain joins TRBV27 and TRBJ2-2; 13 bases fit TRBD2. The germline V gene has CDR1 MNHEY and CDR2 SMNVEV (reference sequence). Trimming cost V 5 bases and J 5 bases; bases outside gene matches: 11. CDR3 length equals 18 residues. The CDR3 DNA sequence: TGTGCCAGCAGTCTCGTCACTAGCGGGGGGGCCGGGACCGGGGAGCTGTTTTTT. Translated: CASSLVTSGGAGTGELFF.

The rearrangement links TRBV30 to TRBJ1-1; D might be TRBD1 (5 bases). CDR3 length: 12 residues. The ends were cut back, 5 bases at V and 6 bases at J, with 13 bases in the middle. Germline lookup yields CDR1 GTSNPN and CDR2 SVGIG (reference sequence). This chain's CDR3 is CAWPTGKAEAFF. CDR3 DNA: TGTGCCTGGCCCACAGGTAAGGCTGAAGCTTTCTTT. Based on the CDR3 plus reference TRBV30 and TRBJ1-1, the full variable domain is SQTIHQWPATLVQPVGSPLSLECTVEGTSNPNLYWYRQAAGRGLQLLFYSVGIGQISSEVPQNLSASRPQDRQFILSSKKLLLSDSGFYLCAWPTGKAEAFFGQGTRLTVV.

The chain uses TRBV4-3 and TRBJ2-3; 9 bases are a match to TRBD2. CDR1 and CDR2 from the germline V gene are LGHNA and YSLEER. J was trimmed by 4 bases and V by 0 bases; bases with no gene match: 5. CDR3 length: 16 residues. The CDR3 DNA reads TGCGCCAGCAGCCAAGATGCAGCGGGAGGCCCAGATACGCAGTATTTT. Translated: CASSQDAAGGPDTQYF.

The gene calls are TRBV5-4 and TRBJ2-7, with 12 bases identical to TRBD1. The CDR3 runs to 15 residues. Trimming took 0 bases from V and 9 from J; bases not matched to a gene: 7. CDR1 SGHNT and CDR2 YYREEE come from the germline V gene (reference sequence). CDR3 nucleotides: TGTGCCAGCAGCTTGGCTGGGACAGGGGGCAACGTGCAGTACTTC. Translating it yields CASSLAGTGGNVQYF.

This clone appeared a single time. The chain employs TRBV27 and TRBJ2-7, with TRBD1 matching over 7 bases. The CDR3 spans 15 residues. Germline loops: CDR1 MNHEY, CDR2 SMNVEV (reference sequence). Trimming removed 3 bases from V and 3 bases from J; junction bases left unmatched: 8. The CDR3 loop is CASSLKTGSGYEQYF. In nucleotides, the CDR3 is TGTGCCAGCAGTTTGAAGACAGGGTCCGGCTACGAGCAGTACTTC.

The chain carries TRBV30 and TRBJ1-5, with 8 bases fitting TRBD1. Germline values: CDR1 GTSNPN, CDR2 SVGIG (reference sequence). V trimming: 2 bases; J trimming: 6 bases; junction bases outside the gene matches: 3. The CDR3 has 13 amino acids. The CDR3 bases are TGTGCCTGGAGTTCAACAGGGGGTCAGCCCCAGCATTTT. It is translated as CAWSSTGGQPQHF.

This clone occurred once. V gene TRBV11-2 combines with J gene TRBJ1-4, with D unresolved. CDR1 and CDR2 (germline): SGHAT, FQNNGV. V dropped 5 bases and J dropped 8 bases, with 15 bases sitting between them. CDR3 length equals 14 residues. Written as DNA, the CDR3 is TGTGCCAGCAGCCAAGACACGAGGAGGGAAAAACTGTTTTTT. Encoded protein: CASSQDTRREKLFF. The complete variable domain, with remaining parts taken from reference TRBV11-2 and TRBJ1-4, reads EAGVAQSPRYKIIEKRQSVAFWCNPISGHATLYWYQQILGQGPKLLIQFQNNGVVDDSQLPKDRFSAERLKGVDSTLKIQPAKLEDSAVYLCASSQDTRREKLFFGSGTQLSVL.

Here the CDR3 DNA reads TGTGCCAGCAGCACCGGACTAGCGGGAGGAGGTTACGAGCAGTACTTC. The encoded protein is CASSTGLAGGGYEQYF. This chain uses TRBV11-2 with TRBJ2-7, with 14 bases that match TRBD2. Germline V CDR1 and CDR2: SGHAT, FQNNGV. The J segment lost 4 bases and the V segment lost 5 bases, leaving 7 bases of the junction unmatched. The CDR3 is made up of 16 amino acids.

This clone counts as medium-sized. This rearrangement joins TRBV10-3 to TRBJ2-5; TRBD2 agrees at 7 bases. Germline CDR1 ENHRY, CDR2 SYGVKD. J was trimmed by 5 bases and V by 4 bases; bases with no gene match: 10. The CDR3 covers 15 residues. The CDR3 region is CAISAVGGGGETQYF. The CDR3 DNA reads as TGTGCCATCAGTGCTGTCGGCGGGGGAGGGGAGACCCAGTACTTC.

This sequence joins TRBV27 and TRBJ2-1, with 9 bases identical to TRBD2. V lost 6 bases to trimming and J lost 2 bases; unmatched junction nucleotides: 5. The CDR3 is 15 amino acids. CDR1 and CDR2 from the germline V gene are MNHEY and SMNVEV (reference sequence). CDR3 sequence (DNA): TGTGCCAGCAGCCTGCTAGCGGGGACCTACAATGAGCAGTTCTTC. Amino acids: CASSLLAGTYNEQFF.

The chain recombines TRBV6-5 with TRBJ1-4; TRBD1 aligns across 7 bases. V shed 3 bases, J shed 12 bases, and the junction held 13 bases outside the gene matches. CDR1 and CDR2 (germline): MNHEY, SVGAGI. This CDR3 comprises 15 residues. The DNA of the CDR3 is TGTGCCAGCAGTTATACGGGGACAGCCTGGGGGGAACTGTTTTTT. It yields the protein CASSYTGTAWGELFF.

This CDR3 reads CASSSGSYNEQFF. Here the CDR3 DNA reads TGTGCCAGCAGTTCGGGCTCCTACAATGAGCAGTTCTTC. The V gene is TRBV7-8, the J gene TRBJ2-1; D uncertain. With 6 bases removed from V and 0 bases from J, the gap between germline ends came to 6 bases. CDR3 length: 13 residues. Germline V gene sequence: CDR1 SGHVS, CDR2 FQNEAQ.

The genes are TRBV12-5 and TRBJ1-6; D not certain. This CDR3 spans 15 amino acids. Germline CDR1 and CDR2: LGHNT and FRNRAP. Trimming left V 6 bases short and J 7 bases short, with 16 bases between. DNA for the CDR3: TGTGCTAGTGGCCCCGGGAGGGAGGGAAATTCACCCCTCCACTTT. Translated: CASGPGREGNSPLHF.

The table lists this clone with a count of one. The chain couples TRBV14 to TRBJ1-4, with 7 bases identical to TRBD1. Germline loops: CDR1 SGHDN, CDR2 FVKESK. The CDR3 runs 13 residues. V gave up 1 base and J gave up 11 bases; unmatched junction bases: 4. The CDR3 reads CASSQAGTAKLFF. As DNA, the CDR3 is TGTGCCAGCAGCCAAGCGGGGACAGCCAAACTGTTTTTT.

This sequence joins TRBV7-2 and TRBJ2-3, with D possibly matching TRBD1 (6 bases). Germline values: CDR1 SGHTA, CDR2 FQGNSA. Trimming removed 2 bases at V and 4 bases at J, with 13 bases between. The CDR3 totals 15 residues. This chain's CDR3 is CASSLSAGAADTQYF. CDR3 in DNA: TGTGCCAGCAGCTTATCCGCAGGGGCGGCAGATACGCAGTATTTT. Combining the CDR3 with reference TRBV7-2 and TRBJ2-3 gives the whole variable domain GAGVSQSPSNKVTEKGKDVELRCDPISGHTALYWYRQSLGQGLEFLIYFQGNSAPDKSGLPSDRFSAERTGGSVSTLTIQRTQQEDSAVYLCASSLSAGAADTQYFGPGTRLTVL.